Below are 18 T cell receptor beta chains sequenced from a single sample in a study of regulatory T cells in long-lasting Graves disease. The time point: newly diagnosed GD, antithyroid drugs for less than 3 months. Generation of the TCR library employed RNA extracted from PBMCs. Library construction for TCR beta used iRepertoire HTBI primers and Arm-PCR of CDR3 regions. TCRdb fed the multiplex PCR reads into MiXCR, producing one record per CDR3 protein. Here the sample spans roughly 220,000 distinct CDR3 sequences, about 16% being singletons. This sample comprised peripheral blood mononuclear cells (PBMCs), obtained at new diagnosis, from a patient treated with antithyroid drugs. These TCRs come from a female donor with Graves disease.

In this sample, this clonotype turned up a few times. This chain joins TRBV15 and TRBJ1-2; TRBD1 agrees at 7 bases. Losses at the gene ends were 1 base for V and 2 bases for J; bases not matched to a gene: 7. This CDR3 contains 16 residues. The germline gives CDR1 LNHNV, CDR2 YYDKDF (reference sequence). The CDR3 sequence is CATSRGTGTVNYGYTF. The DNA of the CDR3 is TGTGCCACCAGCAGAGGGACCGGGACAGTAAACTATGGCTACACCTTC.

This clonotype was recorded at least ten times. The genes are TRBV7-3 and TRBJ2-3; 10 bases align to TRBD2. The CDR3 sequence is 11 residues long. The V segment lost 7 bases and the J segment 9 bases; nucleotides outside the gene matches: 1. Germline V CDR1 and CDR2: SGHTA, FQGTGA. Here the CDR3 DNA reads TGTGCCAGCACAGCGGGGGGGACGCAGTATTTT. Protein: CASTAGGTQYF.

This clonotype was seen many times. The CDR3 sequence is CAISGLEQATTSGYYNEQFF. In DNA form, the CDR3 reads TGTGCCATCAGCGGATTGGAGCAGGCGACGACTAGCGGATACTACAATGAGCAGTTCTTC. This chain connects TRBV10-3 to TRBJ2-1; 9 nucleotides agree with TRBD2. Looked up from germline, CDR1 is ENHRY and CDR2 is SYGVKD. The CDR3 runs to 20 residues. V trimming: 6 bases; J trimming: 3 bases; junction bases outside the gene matches: 21.

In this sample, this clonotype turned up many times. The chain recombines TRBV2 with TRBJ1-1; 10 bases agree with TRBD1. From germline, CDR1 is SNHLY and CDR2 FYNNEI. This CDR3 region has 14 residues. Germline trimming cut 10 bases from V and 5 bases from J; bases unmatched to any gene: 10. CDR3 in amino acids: CAIPGQGFMTEAFF. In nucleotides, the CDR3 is TGTGCCATCCCGGGACAGGGGTTTATGACTGAAGCTTTCTTT.

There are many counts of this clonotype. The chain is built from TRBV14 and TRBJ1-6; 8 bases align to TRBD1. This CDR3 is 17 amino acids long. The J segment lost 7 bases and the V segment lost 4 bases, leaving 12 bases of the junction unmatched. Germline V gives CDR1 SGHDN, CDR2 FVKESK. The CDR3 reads CASSPRGRTGRNSPLHF. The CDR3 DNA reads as TGTGCCAGCAGCCCCCGGGGCCGGACAGGGAGAAATTCACCCCTCCACTTT.

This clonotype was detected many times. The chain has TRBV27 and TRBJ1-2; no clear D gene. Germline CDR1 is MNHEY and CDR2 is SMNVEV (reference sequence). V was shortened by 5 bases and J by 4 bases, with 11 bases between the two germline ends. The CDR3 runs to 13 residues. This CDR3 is CASSLGSAYGYTF. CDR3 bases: TGTGCCAGCAGTCTAGGGTCAGCCTATGGCTACACCTTC.

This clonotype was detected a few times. The CDR3 spells CASSEVGGSYEQYF. The DNA for the CDR3 is TGTGCCAGCAGTGAAGTAGGGGGCTCCTACGAGCAGTACTTC. This rearrangement joins TRBV6-1 to TRBJ2-7; D may be TRBD1 (6 bases). Between the trimmed V and J ends, which lost 1 base and 0 bases, there was a span of 7 bases. Germline V gene data show CDR1 as MNHNS and CDR2 as SASEGT. The CDR3 is 14 amino acids.

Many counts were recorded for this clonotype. CDR3 sequence: CASSPSGGWGEQFF. The CDR3 nucleotides read TGTGCCAGCAGTCCCTCCGGGGGTTGGGGTGAGCAGTTCTTC. The genes are TRBV27 and TRBJ2-1, with D possibly being TRBD2 (6 bases). In germline, CDR1 is MNHEY, CDR2 SMNVEV (reference sequence). Trimming left V 5 bases short and J 9 bases short, with 17 bases between. The CDR3 runs to 14 residues.

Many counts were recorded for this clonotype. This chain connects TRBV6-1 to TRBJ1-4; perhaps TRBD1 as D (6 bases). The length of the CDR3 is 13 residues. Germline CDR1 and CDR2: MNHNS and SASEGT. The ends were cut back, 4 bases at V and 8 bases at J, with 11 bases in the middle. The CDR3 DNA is TGTGCCAGCAGTGGAACAGGGTACGAAAAACTGTTTTTT. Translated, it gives CASSGTGYEKLFF.

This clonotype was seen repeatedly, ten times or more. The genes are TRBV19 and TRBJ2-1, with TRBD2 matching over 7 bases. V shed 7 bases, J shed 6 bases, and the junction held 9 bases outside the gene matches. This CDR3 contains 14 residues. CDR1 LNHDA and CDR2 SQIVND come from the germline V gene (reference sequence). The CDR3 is CASMRTRKSNEQFF. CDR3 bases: TGTGCCAGTATGAGGACTAGAAAATCCAATGAGCAGTTCTTC.

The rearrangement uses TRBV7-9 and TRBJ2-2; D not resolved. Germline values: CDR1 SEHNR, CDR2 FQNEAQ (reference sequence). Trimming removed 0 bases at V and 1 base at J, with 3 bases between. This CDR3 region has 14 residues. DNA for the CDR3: TGTGCCAGCAGCTTAGCGGAGAACACCGGGGAGCTGTTTTTT. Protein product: CASSLAENTGELFF.

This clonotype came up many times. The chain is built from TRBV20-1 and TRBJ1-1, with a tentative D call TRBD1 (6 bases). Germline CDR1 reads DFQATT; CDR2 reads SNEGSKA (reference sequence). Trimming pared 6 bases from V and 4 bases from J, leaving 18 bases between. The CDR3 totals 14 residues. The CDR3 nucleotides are TGCAGTGCACCGGGGACTCGGGGGCGCACTGAAGCTTTCTTT. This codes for CSAPGTRGRTEAFF.

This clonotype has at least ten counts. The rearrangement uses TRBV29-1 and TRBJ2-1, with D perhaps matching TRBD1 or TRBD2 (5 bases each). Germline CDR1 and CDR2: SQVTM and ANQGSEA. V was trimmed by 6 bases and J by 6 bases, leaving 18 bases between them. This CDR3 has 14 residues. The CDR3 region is CSVLFFGAGNEQFF. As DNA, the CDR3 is TGCAGCGTCCTCTTTTTCGGGGCGGGCAATGAGCAGTTCTTC.

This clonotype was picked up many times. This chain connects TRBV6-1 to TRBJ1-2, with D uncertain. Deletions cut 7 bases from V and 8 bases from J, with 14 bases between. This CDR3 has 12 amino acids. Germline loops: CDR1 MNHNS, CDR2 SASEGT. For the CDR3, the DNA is TGTGCCAGCACCACCGGTATGGGCGGCTACACCTTC. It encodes CASTTGMGGYTF.

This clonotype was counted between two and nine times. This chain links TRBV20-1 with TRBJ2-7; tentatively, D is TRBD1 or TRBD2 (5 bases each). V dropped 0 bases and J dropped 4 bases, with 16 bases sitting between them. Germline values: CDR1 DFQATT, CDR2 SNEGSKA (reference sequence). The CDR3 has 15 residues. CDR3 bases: TGCAGTGCTAGAGATGCTTGGGACGGAGGATACGAGCAGTACTTC. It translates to CSARDAWDGGYEQYF.

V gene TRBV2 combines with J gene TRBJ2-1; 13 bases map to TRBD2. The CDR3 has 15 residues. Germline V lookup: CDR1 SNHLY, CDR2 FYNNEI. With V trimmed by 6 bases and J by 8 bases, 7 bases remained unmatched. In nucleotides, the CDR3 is TGTGCCAGCAGGGCGACTAGCGGGGGGAATTATGAGCAGTTCTTC. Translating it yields CASRATSGGNYEQFF.

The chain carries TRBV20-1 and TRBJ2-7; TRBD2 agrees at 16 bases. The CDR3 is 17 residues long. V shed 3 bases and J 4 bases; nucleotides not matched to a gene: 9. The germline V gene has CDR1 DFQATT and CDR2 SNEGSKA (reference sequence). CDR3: CSARSGTSGRAGYEQYF. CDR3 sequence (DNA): TGCAGTGCTAGGTCCGGGACTAGCGGGAGGGCCGGGTACGAGCAGTACTTC.

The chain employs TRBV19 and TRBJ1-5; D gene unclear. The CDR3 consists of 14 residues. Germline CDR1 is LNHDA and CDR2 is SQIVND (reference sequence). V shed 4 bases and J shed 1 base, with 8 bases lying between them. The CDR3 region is CASSSGSSNQPQHF. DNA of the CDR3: TGTGCCAGTAGTAGCGGGTCAAGCAATCAGCCCCAGCATTTT.